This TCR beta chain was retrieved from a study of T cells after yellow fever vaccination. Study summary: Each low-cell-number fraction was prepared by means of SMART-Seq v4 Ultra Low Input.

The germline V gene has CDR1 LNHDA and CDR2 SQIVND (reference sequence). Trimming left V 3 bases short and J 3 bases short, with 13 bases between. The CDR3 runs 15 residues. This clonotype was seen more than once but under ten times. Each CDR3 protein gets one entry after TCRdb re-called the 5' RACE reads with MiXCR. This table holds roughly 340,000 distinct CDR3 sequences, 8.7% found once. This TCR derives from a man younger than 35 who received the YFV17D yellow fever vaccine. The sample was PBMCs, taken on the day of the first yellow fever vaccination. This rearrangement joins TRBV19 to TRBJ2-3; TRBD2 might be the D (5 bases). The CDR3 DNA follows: TGTGCCAGTAGTATCTCGGGGTTGGAGACAGATACGCAGTATTTT. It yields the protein CASSISGLETDTQYF.